These T cell receptor beta chains were read from a single sample in a study of blood T cell repertoires in COVID-19. Profiling relied on immunoSEQ multiplex PCR, and the TCRdb table lists in-frame clones only, not all of them. The sample yields roughly 110,000 clones, around 75% seen once. Sequenced: peripheral blood. The receptors stem from a human donor with acute or convalescent COVID-19. The donor label of this sample is uncertain. The conserved cysteine and the conserved F or W are not part of the CDR3 here. Each record gives: CDR3 protein, V gene.

ASSPSVPRGGAYEQY TRBV5-1
ASSEGLAGYEQY TRBV7-9
ASSPDSQETQY TRBV3-1/TRBV3-2
ASSLRDRAYAF TRBV6-5
ASGFPGTEAF TRBV12-5
ASSDYPGQGAEETQY TRBV2
ASSYEVRSGGYT TRBV5-1
ASSEAGALNEQF TRBV10-2
ASSPYPLTQH TRBV28
ASSDVGAEAF TRBV6-4
ASSQERGTDTQY TRBV4-2
ASSLSGGAAGELF TRBV2
ASSLASALGGEQF TRBV7-2
ASSLPGTGDGYT TRBV5-1
ASTLGRGYGYT TRBV2
ASRRPTGTGTYNTDTQY TRBV21-1
ASSYAGQGRETQY TRBV6-5
ASSKGQGALNEQF TRBV9
ASSTPRGQGASTGELF TRBV7-9
ASSQLTSGGTDTQY TRBV14
ASRSTGEREKLF TRBV28
ASSLALGEQF TRBV12-3/TRBV12-4
ASRLTGYSTDTQY TRBV2
SAGGSGNTIY TRBV29-1
ASSLVGTRTEAF TRBV7-9
SVGRHNGYT TRBV29-1
ASSRGHEVRTEAF TRBV5-1
ASSLGPNNEAF TRBV7-2
ASSPTGGNSPLH TRBV18
ASSPRLAGGNEQF TRBV18
ASSLDRNTGELF TRBV5-1
ASSLVRQGLGTDTQY TRBV5-5
ASSISGPNEQF TRBV27
ASSIGGGPGRGEQF TRBV5-6
ASSLGDRDQETQY TRBV11-2
ASSLQGRNYGYT TRBV2
ATSSGTSWEKTQY TRBV15
SVGDRGWRGYT TRBV29-1
ASSHPNTQPQH TRBV3-1/TRBV3-2
ASSFSSGGNTGELF TRBV11-3
ASSRGFNEKLF TRBV10-2
ASRGATGREKLF TRBV2
ASSQRTGRYEQY TRBV13
ASSLEGGGWEEQF TRBV11-3
ASSPPYRLAGKVDTQY TRBV21-1
ASSEAGGENYGYT TRBV6-1
ASSWDSPDSPLH TRBV6-5
ASSYTPPRTRDTQY TRBV6-5
ASVRGGLPYEQY TRBV12-5
ASALQGETQY TRBV5-1
ASSGQGFEAF TRBV2
ASSLGTGAPGELF TRBV13
ASSFQGGYGYT TRBV27
SVVGAVDGYT TRBV29-1